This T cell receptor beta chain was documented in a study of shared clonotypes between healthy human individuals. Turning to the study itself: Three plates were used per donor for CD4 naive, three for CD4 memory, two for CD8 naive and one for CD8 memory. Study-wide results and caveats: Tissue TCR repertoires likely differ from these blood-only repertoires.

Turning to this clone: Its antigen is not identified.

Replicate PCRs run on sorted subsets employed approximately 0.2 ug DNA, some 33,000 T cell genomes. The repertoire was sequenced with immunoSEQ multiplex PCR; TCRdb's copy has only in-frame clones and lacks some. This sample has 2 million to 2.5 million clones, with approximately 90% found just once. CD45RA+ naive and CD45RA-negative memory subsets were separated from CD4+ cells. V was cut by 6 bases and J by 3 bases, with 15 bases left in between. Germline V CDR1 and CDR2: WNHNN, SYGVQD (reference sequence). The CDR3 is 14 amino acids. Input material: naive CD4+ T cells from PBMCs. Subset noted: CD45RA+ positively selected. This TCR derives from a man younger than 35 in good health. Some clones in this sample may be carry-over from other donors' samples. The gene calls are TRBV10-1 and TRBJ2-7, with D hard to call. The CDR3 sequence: CASSPTGRRYEQYF. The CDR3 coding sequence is TGCGCCAGCAGCCCAACTGGGCGCCGCTACGAGCAGTACTTC.